This entry lists 11 T cell receptor beta chains sequenced from one sample in a study of blood T cells in healthy people across ages. Sample-barcoded 5' priming and a J-beta primer mix drove a second PCR of about 6 to 12 cycles. TCRdb called the 5' RACE reads again in MiXCR, with one record for every CDR3 protein. The sample has some 1,500,000 distinct CDR3 sequences; around 40% are singletons. The sample taken for sequencing was blood. The receptors originated from a woman in her late teens or twenties in good health.

This clonotype was found many times. The chain couples TRBV7-2 to TRBJ1-2; 8 positions match TRBD1. Germline V gene lookup returns CDR1 SGHTA and CDR2 FQGNSA. The J segment lost 0 bases and the V segment lost 3 bases, leaving 6 bases of the junction unmatched. The CDR3 spans 16 residues. The CDR3 reads CASSLDRVFPNYGYTF. CDR3 in DNA: TGTGCCAGCAGCTTGGACAGGGTCTTCCCTAACTATGGCTACACCTTC.

The chain uses TRBV12-3 or TRBV12-4 and TRBJ2-5; D ambiguous. This CDR3 is 17 amino acids long. Trimming pared 1 base from V and 4 bases from J, leaving 19 bases between. CDR3 sequence: CASSLVNPYLPGETQYF. The CDR3 DNA reads TGTGCCAGCAGTTTAGTGAACCCCTACTTGCCCGGAGAGACCCAGTACTTC.

The rearrangement joins TRBV4-2 to TRBJ2-3; 9 bases agree with TRBD1. With V trimmed by 0 bases and J by 3 bases, 4 bases remained unmatched. This CDR3 spans 16 amino acids. Germline values: CDR1 LGHNA, CDR2 YNFKEQ. The CDR3 sequence is CASSQDRTGATDTQYF. CDR3 sequence (DNA): TGTGCCAGCAGCCAAGATAGGACAGGGGCAACAGATACGCAGTATTTT.

The rearrangement uses TRBV4-2 and TRBJ2-1, with 8 bases identical to TRBD2. Germline V gene data show CDR1 as LGHNA and CDR2 as YNFKEQ. CDR3 size: 16 residues. After removal of 1 base from V and 3 bases from J, the junction contained 5 bases not matched to a gene. CDR3: CASSQANSGVYNEQFF. The CDR3 coding sequence is TGTGCCAGCAGCCAAGCGAATAGCGGGGTCTACAATGAGCAGTTCTTC.

The rearrangement uses TRBV4-2 and TRBJ1-1; D gene ambiguous. Germline CDR1 is LGHNA and CDR2 is YNFKEQ. The CDR3 extends over 13 amino acids. Trimming removed 3 bases from V and 3 bases from J, with 8 bases in between. The CDR3 region is CASSQAPYTEAFF. CDR3 DNA: TGTGCCAGCAGCCAGGCACCATACACTGAAGCTTTCTTT.

This clonotype was seen only a few times. The gene calls are TRBV2 and TRBJ2-3; TRBD2 matches 13 bases. In germline, CDR1 is SNHLY, CDR2 FYNNEI. The length of the CDR3 is 16 residues. The V and J ends lost 4 bases and 6 bases, in that order; junction bases with no gene match: 7. The CDR3 sequence: CASSVLAGGLADTQYF. The CDR3 nucleotides are TGTGCCAGCAGTGTACTAGCGGGAGGGCTCGCGGATACGCAGTATTTT.

This clonotype occurred a few times. The V call is TRBV7-2, the J call TRBJ2-1; the match to TRBD2 covers 11 bases. The CDR3 is 15 amino acids. Looked up from germline, CDR1 is SGHTA and CDR2 is FQGNSA. The ends lost 2 bases at V and 7 bases at J; junction bases unmatched: 4. The CDR3 reads CASSLFSGGDNEQFF. CDR3 nucleotides: TGTGCCAGCAGCTTATTTAGCGGGGGGGATAATGAGCAGTTCTTC.

This clonotype was seen only a few times. This chain uses TRBV21-1 with TRBJ2-7; the table names TRBD2, a call not compared with the DNA. TRBV21-1 is flagged as a pseudogene. The CDR3 runs 18 residues. The DNA for the CDR3 is TGTGCCAGCAGCAAACCCTTCGAATGGGCCCTGCCATCCTACGAGCAGTACTTC. This codes for CASSKPFEWALPSYEQYF.

The V and J genes are TRBV12-3 or TRBV12-4 and TRBJ2-1; 8 positions agree with TRBD2. The CDR3 spans 16 residues. After removal of 2 bases from V and 2 bases from J, the junction contained 5 bases not matched to a gene. In DNA, the CDR3 is TGTGCCAGCAGTTTAAGGAGGCGGGGGGCCTACAATGAGCAGTTCTTC. It specifies CASSLRRRGAYNEQFF.

This clonotype has a handful of counts. A read error may produce the germline difference seen at one junction end. The chain couples TRBV7-7 to TRBJ2-5, with D possibly being TRBD2 (6 bases). Germline-derived CDR1 and CDR2 are SSHAT and FNYEAQ (reference sequence). The CDR3 consists of 16 residues. The DNA for the CDR3 is TGTGCTAGCAGCTTAGCCCCACTAGCCGCGCAAGAGACCCAGTACTTC. This codes for CASSLAPLAAQETQYF.

The rearrangement uses TRBV6-5 and TRBJ2-6; 9 positions match TRBD1. Germline trimming cut 5 bases from V and 1 base from J; bases unmatched to any gene: 12. Germline assignment: CDR1 MNHEY and CDR2 SVGAGI. There are 19 residues in the CDR3. The CDR3, as DNA: TGTGCCAGCAGTCACAATGGACAGGGGCCGGAGTCTGGGGCCAACGTCCTGACTTTC. Translating it yields CASSHNGQGPESGANVLTF.